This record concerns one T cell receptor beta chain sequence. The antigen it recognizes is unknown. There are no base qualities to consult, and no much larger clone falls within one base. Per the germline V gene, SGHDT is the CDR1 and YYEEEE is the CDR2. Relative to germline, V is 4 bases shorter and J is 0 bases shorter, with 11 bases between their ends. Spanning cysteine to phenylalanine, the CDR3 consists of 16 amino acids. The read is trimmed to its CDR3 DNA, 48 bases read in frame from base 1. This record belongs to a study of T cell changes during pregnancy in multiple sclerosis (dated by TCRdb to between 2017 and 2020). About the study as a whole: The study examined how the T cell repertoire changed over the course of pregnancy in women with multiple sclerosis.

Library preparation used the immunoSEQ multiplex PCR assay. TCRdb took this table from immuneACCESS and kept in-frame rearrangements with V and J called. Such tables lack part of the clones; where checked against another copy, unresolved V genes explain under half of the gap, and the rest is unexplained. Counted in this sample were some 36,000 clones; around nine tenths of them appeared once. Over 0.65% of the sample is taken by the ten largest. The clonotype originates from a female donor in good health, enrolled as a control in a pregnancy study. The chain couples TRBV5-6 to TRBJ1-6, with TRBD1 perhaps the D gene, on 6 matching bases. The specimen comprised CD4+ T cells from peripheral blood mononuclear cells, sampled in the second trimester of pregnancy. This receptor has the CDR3 CASSTGHSSYNSPLHF. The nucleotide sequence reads TGTGCCAGCAGCACGGGACATAGCTCCTATAATTCACCCCTCCACTTT.